This entry lists 18 T cell receptor beta chains sequenced from one sample in a study of blood T cells in healthy people across ages (dated by TCRdb to the mid-2010s). The library came from 5' RACE. The instrument was an Illumina HiSeq 2500. A second PCR of about 6 to 12 cycles was performed with a sample-barcoded 5' primer and a J-beta primer mix. TCRdb cleaned the public reads at Q25 with fastp, built clones with MiXCR and kept in-frame beta chains. Every distinct CDR3 protein forms one entry, paired with its most common genes and DNA. The sample table holds hundreds of thousands of distinct CDR3 sequences, of which around 26% were seen once. The top ten clonotypes cover 15% to 20% of the sample. Sequencing was carried out using blood. The source is a woman of 80 years or more in good health.

The chain recombines TRBV6-1 with TRBJ1-2; no firm D call. V lost 0 bases to trimming and J lost 5 bases, with 13 bases between them. The CDR3 spans 15 residues. Germline V gene lookup returns CDR1 MNHNS and CDR2 SASEGT. CDR3 nucleotides: TGTGCCAGCAGTGAAGCAGCCGGGCCGATTTATGGCTACACCTTC. Protein product: CASSEAAGPIYGYTF.

Many counts were recorded for this clonotype. The chain recombines TRBV7-9 with TRBJ2-1; D is ambiguous. In germline, CDR1 is SEHNR, CDR2 FQNEAQ (reference sequence). This CDR3 is 15 amino acids long. Trimming cost V 1 base and J 3 bases, with 10 bases left between them. This CDR3 is CASSLVISLYNEQFF. As DNA, the CDR3 is TGTGCCAGCAGCTTAGTTATTTCCCTCTACAATGAGCAGTTCTTC.

This clonotype occurred a few times. This chain connects TRBV19 to TRBJ1-1, with a tentative D call TRBD1 (5 bases). Germline V lookup: CDR1 LNHDA, CDR2 SQIVND (reference sequence). Trimming cost V 5 bases and J 1 base, with 8 bases left between them. This CDR3 contains 13 residues. CDR3 sequence: CASSGHRNTEAFF. The CDR3 DNA follows: TGTGCCAGTAGTGGACACCGGAACACTGAAGCTTTCTTT.

There are many counts of this clonotype. The chain employs TRBV20-1 and TRBJ2-1; 11 positions agree with TRBD2. In germline, CDR1 is DFQATT, CDR2 SNEGSKA (reference sequence). V trimming: 1 base; J trimming: 4 bases; junction bases outside the gene matches: 12. This CDR3 spans 18 amino acids. The CDR3 nucleotides read TGCAGTGCTAGAGTGTCTTCCTCCGGGACTAGCGGTTACAATGAGCAGTTCTTC. It is translated as CSARVSSSGTSGYNEQFF.

The rearrangement links TRBV20-1 to TRBJ2-3, with D perhaps TRBD1 or TRBD2 (6 bases each). The CDR3 runs 16 residues. Germline V lookup: CDR1 DFQATT, CDR2 SNEGSKA (reference sequence). V was cut by 1 base and J by 0 bases, with 14 bases left in between. This CDR3 reads CSARARLGGSTDTQYF. For the CDR3, the DNA is TGCAGTGCTAGAGCGAGACTAGGGGGGAGCACAGATACGCAGTATTTT.

V gene TRBV6-6 combines with J gene TRBJ2-5, with D perhaps assigned TRBD1 or TRBD2 (5 bases each). Germline CDR1 MNHNY, CDR2 SVGAGI (reference sequence). Trimming took 7 bases from V and 11 from J, leaving 23 bases between them. The CDR3 length is 14 residues. CDR3 DNA: TGTGCCAGCAACACCGGGTTCATCAAAGGGGAGCAGTACTTC. It yields the protein CASNTGFIKGEQYF.

There are many counts of this clonotype. The chain has TRBV18 and TRBJ2-7; possibly TRBD1 or TRBD2 for D (5 bases each). From germline, CDR1 is KGHSH and CDR2 LQKENI. The CDR3 runs 14 residues. Trimming pared 6 bases from V and 7 bases from J, leaving 19 bases between. CDR3 nucleotide sequence: TGTGCCAGCTCTACTACCGGGACCTCGGGGGAGCAGTACTTC. This gives the protein CASSTTGTSGEQYF.

Concerning this clonotype: A much larger clone is a single base away; this may be a read error. The chain couples TRBV12-3 or TRBV12-4 to TRBJ1-5; perhaps TRBD1 as D (6 bases). CDR3 size: 14 residues. Trimming shortened V by 3 bases and J by 9 bases, and 15 bases separated the two germline ends. CDR3 sequence: CASSFRGGRRPQHF. Here the CDR3 DNA reads TGTGCCAGCAGTTTTAGGGGGGGGCGCCGGCCCCAGCATTTT.

The chain carries TRBV25-1 and TRBJ1-4, with a tentative D call TRBD1 (5 bases). Deletions cut 6 bases from V and 7 bases from J, with 12 bases between. This CDR3 spans 13 amino acids. Germline CDR1 is MGHDK and CDR2 is SYGVNS. CDR3 protein: CASRGIRGEKLFF. DNA for the CDR3: TGTGCCAGCAGGGGAATAAGGGGTGAAAAACTGTTTTTT.

This clonotype came up a few times. The V gene is TRBV30, the J gene TRBJ2-1; weak D call: TRBD1 (5 bases). From germline, CDR1 is GTSNPN and CDR2 SVGIG (reference sequence). V was trimmed by 5 bases and J by 13 bases, leaving 27 bases between them. CDR3 length: 15 residues. The CDR3 sequence: CAWQGVMVKKETQFF. Written as DNA, the CDR3 is TGTGCCTGGCAAGGGGTAATGGTTAAGAAAGAGACCCAGTTCTTC.

This clonotype was counted ten times or more. This chain joins TRBV20-1 and TRBJ1-2; TRBD1 matches at 9 bases. The V and J ends lost 6 bases and 1 base, in that order; junction bases with no gene match: 6. Germline CDR1 and CDR2: DFQATT and SNEGSKA (reference sequence). The CDR3 is 14 residues long. CDR3 residues: CSARTGVNNYGYTF. CDR3 DNA: TGCAGTGCCCGGACAGGGGTGAATAACTATGGCTACACCTTC.

This clonotype turned up a few times. V usage is TRBV20-1 and J usage is TRBJ2-2, with 7 bases lining up with TRBD2. V shed 0 bases and J 3 bases; nucleotides not matched to a gene: 4. This CDR3 spans 15 amino acids. Germline assignment: CDR1 DFQATT and CDR2 SNEGSKA (reference sequence). CDR3 residues: CSARDGGRDTGELFF. CDR3 in DNA: TGCAGTGCTAGAGACGGGGGGAGGGACACCGGGGAGCTGTTTTTT.

This clonotype was recorded at least ten times. The chain combines TRBV20-1 with TRBJ2-3, with 8 bases matching TRBD1. V gave up 6 bases and J gave up 2 bases; unmatched junction bases: 7. The CDR3 extends over 14 amino acids. Germline values: CDR1 DFQATT, CDR2 SNEGSKA (reference sequence). In nucleotides, the CDR3 is TGCAGTGCCGTCAGGACAGGGTCCACAGATACGCAGTATTTT. This translates into CSAVRTGSTDTQYF.

This clonotype was counted between two and nine times. The chain carries TRBV19 and TRBJ1-5, with TRBD1 as a possible D gene (5 bases). CDR3 length: 14 amino acids. Germline CDR1 reads LNHDA; CDR2 reads SQIVND (reference sequence). The ends were cut back, 4 bases at V and 4 bases at J, with 11 bases in the middle. CDR3 residues: CASSTGQGNQPQHF. CDR3 in DNA: TGTGCCAGTAGTACCGGCCAGGGTAATCAGCCCCAGCATTTT.

On this clonotype: A read error is possible here, since a much larger clone lies one base away. The chain recombines TRBV11-2 with TRBJ2-4; 7 bases match TRBD1. Trimming removed 5 bases from V and 13 bases from J; junction bases left unmatched: 14. CDR3 length: 14 amino acids. The germline CDR1 and CDR2 sequences are SGHAT and FQNNGV. As DNA, the CDR3 is TGTGCCAGCAGCATAGCGACAGGGTCGGGTGAGCAGTACTTC. Translation: CASSIATGSGEQYF.

This clonotype has just a few counts. The chain combines TRBV7-7 with TRBJ2-5, with D possibly matching TRBD1 (6 bases). The V gene's germline CDR1 is SSHAT and CDR2 FNYEAQ (reference sequence). This CDR3 spans 14 amino acids. V was shortened by 5 bases and J by 4 bases, with 14 bases between the two germline ends. DNA of the CDR3: TGTGCCAGCAGCCCCTTTCGAGGGGGAGAGACCCAGTACTTC. It codes for CASSPFRGGETQYF.

This clonotype was seen ten or more times. Here the CDR3 reads CATTPFGTSGPNEQFF. CDR3 DNA sequence: TGTGCCACCACCCCCTTCGGGACTAGCGGTCCCAATGAGCAGTTCTTC. The chain recombines TRBV15 with TRBJ2-1; 11 bases line up with TRBD2. This CDR3 region has 16 residues. V lost 7 bases to trimming and J lost 6 bases; unmatched junction nucleotides: 11. Germline V lookup: CDR1 LNHNV, CDR2 YYDKDF (reference sequence).

This clonotype was detected many times. V and J are TRBV11-2 and TRBJ2-1; D remains unclear. Germline CDR1 reads SGHAT; CDR2 reads FQNNGV. The V gene lost 2 bases and the J gene lost 5 bases, with 19 bases spanning the gap. The CDR3 length is 17 residues. Here the CDR3 reads CASSLPTNPSGDNEQFF. The CDR3 coding sequence is TGTGCCAGCAGCTTACCTACTAATCCCAGTGGTGACAATGAGCAGTTCTTC.